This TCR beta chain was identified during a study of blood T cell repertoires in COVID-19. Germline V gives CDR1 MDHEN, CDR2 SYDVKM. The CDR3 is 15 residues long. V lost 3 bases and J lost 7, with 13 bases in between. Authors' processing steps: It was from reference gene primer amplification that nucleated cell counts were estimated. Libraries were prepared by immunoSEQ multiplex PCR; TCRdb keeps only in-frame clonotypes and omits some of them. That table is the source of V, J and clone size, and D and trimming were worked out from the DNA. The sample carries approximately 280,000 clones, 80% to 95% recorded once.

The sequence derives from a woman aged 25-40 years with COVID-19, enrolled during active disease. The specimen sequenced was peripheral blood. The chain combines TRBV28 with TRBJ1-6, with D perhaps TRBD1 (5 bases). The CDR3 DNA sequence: TGTGCCAGCAGTTTCAGGACATTCGGAAATTCACCCCTCCACTTT. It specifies CASSFRTFGNSPLHF.